This TCR beta chain is drawn from a study of cytomegalovirus exposure and HLA in healthy donors. Study-level findings and limits: Within the data, a cluster of highly shared sequence variants was likely a sequencing artifact.

V was trimmed by 1 base and J by 8 bases, leaving 6 bases between them. Germline CDR1 SGHTA, CDR2 FQGNSA. This CDR3 spans 13 amino acids. PCR involved 60 Vbeta and 13 Jbeta primers. Produced via immunoSEQ multiplex PCR; TCRdb's table is partial and in-frame only. The repertoire holds under 95,000 clones, with 80% as singletons. In regard to this clone: As yet, its antigen is unknown.

The chain uses TRBV7-2 and TRBJ1-6, with D uncertain. The sequencing input was PBMCs. This TCR was sampled from a male donor in good health and CMV-seronegative. This chain's CDR3 is CASSLVTDSPLHF. The CDR3, as DNA: TGTGCCAGCAGCTTAGTTACGGATTCACCCCTCCACTTT. Combining the CDR3 with reference TRBV7-2 and TRBJ1-6 gives the whole variable domain GAGVSQSPSNKVTEKGKDVELRCDPISGHTALYWYRQSLGQGLEFLIYFQGNSAPDKSGLPSDRFSAERTGGSVSTLTIQRTQQEDSAVYLCASSLVTDSPLHFGNGTRLTVT.